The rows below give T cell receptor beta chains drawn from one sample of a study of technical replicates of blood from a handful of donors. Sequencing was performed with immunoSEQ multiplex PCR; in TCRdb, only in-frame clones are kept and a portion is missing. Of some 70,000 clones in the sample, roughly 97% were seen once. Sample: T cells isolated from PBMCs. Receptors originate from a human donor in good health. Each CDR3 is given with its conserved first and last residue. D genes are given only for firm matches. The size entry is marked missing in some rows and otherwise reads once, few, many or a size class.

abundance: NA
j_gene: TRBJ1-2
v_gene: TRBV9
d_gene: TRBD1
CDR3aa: CASSVGPTGGVLGYTF
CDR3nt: TGTGCCAGCAGCGTAGGCCCCACAGGGGGCGTTTTAGGCTACACCTTC

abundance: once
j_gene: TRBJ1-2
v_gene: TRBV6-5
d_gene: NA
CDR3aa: CASRRTANYGYTF
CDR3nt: TGTGCCAGCAGACGGACAGCTAACTATGGCTACACCTTC

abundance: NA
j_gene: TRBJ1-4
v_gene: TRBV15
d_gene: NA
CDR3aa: CATSRTGGGEKLFF
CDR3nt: TGTGCCACCAGCAGGACAGGTGGGGGTGAAAAACTGTTTTTT

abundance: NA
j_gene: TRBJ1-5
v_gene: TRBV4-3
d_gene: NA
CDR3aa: CASSQDRGQPQHF
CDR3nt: TGCGCCAGCAGCCAAGACAGGGGCCAGCCCCAGCATTTT

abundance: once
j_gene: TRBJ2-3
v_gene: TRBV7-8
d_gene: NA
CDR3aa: CASSLLGPTDTQYF
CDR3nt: TGTGCCAGCAGCCTACTAGGCCCCACAGATACGCAGTATTTT

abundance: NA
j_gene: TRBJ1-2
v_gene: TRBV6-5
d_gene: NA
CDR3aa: CASTPAVGNGYTF
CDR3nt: TGTGCCAGCACTCCCGCGGTCGGTAATGGCTACACCTTC

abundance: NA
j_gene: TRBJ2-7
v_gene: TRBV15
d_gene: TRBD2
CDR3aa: CATSMAGGSYEQYF
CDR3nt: TGTGCCACCAGCATGGCGGGAGGGTCCTACGAGCAGTACTTC

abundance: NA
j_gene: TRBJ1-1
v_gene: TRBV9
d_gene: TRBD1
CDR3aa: CASSTRTGENTEAFF
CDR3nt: TGTGCCAGCAGCACTCGGACAGGTGAGAACACTGAAGCTTTCTTT

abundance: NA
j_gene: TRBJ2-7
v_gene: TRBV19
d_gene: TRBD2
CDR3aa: CASRPPGLAGNYEQYF
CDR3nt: TGTGCCAGTAGGCCCCCGGGACTAGCGGGTAACTACGAGCAGTACTTC

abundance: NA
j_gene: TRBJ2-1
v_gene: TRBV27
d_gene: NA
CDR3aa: CASSLEGSYNEQFF
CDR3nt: TGTGCCAGCAGTTTAGAGGGATCCTACAATGAGCAGTTCTTC

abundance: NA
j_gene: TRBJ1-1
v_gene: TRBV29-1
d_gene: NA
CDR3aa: CSVERVGTEAFF
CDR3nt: TGCAGCGTTGAACGGGTAGGCACTGAAGCTTTCTTT

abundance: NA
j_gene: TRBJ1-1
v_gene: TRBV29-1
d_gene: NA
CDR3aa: CSVGWREAFF
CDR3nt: TGCAGCGTTGGGTGGAGGGAGGCTTTCTTT

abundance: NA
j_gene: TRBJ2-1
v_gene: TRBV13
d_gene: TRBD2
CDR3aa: CASSLTLAGVGEQFF
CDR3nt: TGTGCCAGCAGCCTGACCTTAGCGGGAGTAGGTGAGCAGTTCTTC

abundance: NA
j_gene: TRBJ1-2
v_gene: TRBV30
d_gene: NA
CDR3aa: CAWTGQDNYGYTF
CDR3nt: TGTGCCTGGACAGGGCAAGATAACTATGGCTACACCTTC

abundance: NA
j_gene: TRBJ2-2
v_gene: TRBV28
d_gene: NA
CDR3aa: CASTPMNTGELFF
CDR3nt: TGTGCCTCTACCCCGATGAACACCGGGGAGCTGTTTTTT

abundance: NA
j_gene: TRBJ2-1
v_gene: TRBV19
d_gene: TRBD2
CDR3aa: CASSGLAGGDTYNEQFF
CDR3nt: TGTGCCAGTAGTGGACTAGCGGGAGGCGATACCTACAATGAGCAGTTCTTC

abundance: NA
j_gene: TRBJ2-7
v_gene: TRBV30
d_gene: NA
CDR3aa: CAWNRETYEQYF
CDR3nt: TGTGCCTGGAACAGGGAAACCTACGAGCAGTACTTC

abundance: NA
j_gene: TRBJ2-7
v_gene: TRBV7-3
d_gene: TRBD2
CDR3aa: CASSSGREIDEQYF
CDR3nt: TGTGCCAGCAGCTCTGGGCGGGAGATAGACGAGCAGTACTTC

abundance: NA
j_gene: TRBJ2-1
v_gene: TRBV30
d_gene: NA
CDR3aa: CAWSQGIYNEQFF
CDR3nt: TGTGCCTGGAGCCAGGGGATCTACAATGAGCAGTTCTTC

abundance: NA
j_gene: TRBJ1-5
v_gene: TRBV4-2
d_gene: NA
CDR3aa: CASSQGGPQHF
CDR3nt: TGTGCCAGCAGCCAAGGCGGGCCCCAGCATTTT

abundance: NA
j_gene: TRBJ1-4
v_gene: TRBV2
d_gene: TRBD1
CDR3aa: CASSETGGNSEKLFF
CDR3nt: TGTGCCAGCAGTGAAACAGGGGGTAATAGTGAAAAACTGTTTTTT

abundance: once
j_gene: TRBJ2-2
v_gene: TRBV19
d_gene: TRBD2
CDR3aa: CASRGTSGLTGELFF
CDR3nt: TGTGCCTCCAGGGGGACTAGCGGGCTCACCGGGGAGCTGTTTTTT

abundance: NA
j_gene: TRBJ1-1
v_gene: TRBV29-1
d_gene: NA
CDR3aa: CSALGTRDFF
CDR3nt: TGCAGCGCGCTCGGGACACGAGATTTCTTT

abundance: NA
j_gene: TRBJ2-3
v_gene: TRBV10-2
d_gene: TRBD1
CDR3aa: CASKRGLDMSTDTQYF
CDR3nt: TGCGCCAGCAAAAGGGGGCTTGATATGTCGACAGATACGCAGTATTTT